The rows below give T cell receptor beta chains drawn from one sample of a study of blood T cell repertoires in COVID-19. Sequenced by immunoSEQ multiplex PCR; TCRdb stores in-frame clones only, minus some. The repertoire holds approximately 250,000 clones, with 70% to 90% as singletons. Input material: PBMCs or T cells enriched from blood (not recorded which). The origin of the receptors is a woman between 25 and 40 years old with acute COVID-19. CDR3s include the opening cysteine and the closing phenylalanine or tryptophan. The order of the fields is J gene, clone size, D gene, V gene, CDR3 protein, CDR3 DNA. D genes are given only for firm matches. Clone size appears in some rows only: once, few, many, or a class for an expanded clone.

j_gene: TRBJ2-5
abundance: -
d_gene: -
v_gene: TRBV27
CDR3aa: CASSLSFQETQYF
CDR3nt: TGTGCCAGCAGTTTATCCTTCCAAGAGACCCAGTACTTC

j_gene: TRBJ2-3
abundance: -
d_gene: TRBD1
v_gene: TRBV4-1
CDR3aa: CASSQEGQGADTQYF
CDR3nt: TGCGCCAGCAGCCAAGAGGGACAGGGGGCAGATACGCAGTATTTT

j_gene: TRBJ2-1
abundance: -
d_gene: -
v_gene: TRBV27
CDR3aa: CASSINYNEQFF
CDR3nt: TGTGCCAGCAGTATCAATTACAATGAGCAGTTCTTC

j_gene: TRBJ2-5
abundance: -
d_gene: TRBD1
v_gene: TRBV19
CDR3aa: CASSLGQGAGETQYF
CDR3nt: TGTGCCAGTAGTCTCGGACAGGGGGCTGGGGAGACCCAGTACTTC

j_gene: TRBJ2-7
abundance: -
d_gene: TRBD2
v_gene: TRBV23-1
CDR3aa: CASWSRKGLAGLMIEQYF
CDR3nt: TGCGCCAGCTGGTCTCGAAAGGGACTAGCTGGTTTAATGATCGAGCAGTACTTC

j_gene: TRBJ1-1
abundance: -
d_gene: -
v_gene: TRBV28
CDR3aa: CASGGGRARQAFF
CDR3nt: TGTGCCAGCGGCGGCGGCAGGGCCCGTCAAGCTTTCTTT

j_gene: TRBJ2-7
abundance: -
d_gene: -
v_gene: TRBV5-1
CDR3aa: CASSLLAVTYEQYF
CDR3nt: TGCGCCAGCAGCTTGCTTGCGGTAACCTACGAGCAGTACTTC

j_gene: TRBJ2-1
abundance: -
d_gene: -
v_gene: TRBV12-5
CDR3aa: CASGLGGTRKQFF
CDR3nt: TGTGCTAGTGGTTTGGGCGGGACGCGTAAGCAGTTCTTC

j_gene: TRBJ2-7
abundance: once
d_gene: TRBD2
v_gene: TRBV15
CDR3aa: CATSRDGEGRAEQYF
CDR3nt: TGTGCCACCAGCAGAGATGGGGAGGGACGAGCTGAGCAGTACTTC

j_gene: TRBJ2-4
abundance: once
d_gene: TRBD2
v_gene: TRBV28
CDR3aa: CASSLTSGSEVNIQYF
CDR3nt: TGTGCCAGCAGTTTAACTAGCGGGAGTGAGGTTAACATTCAGTACTTC

j_gene: TRBJ2-3
abundance: -
d_gene: -
v_gene: TRBV6-1
CDR3aa: CASSEEQGTVTDTQYF
CDR3nt: TGTGCCAGCAGTGAAGAGCAGGGTACTGTCACAGATACGCAGTATTTT

j_gene: TRBJ1-6
abundance: once
d_gene: TRBD1
v_gene: TRBV7-9
CDR3aa: CASSQGQSYNSPLHF
CDR3nt: TGTGCCAGCAGCCAGGGACAGAGTTATAATTCACCCCTCCACTTT

j_gene: TRBJ2-5
abundance: once
d_gene: TRBD1
v_gene: TRBV27
CDR3aa: CASSPRDRAGKTQYF
CDR3nt: TGTGCCAGCAGTCCCCGGGACAGGGCGGGAAAGACCCAGTACTTC

j_gene: TRBJ2-2
abundance: -
d_gene: TRBD2
v_gene: TRBV7-7
CDR3aa: CASSPLAGGAGELFF
CDR3nt: TGTGCTAGCAGCCCACTAGCGGGAGGGGCCGGGGAGCTGTTTTTT

j_gene: TRBJ2-2
abundance: few
d_gene: TRBD1
v_gene: TRBV3-1/TRBV3-2
CDR3aa: CASSVQGAYTGELFF
CDR3nt: TGTGCCAGCAGCGTTCAGGGGGCATACACCGGGGAGCTGTTTTTT

j_gene: TRBJ2-6
abundance: -
d_gene: -
v_gene: TRBV4-1
CDR3aa: CASSAGVFSGANVLTF
CDR3nt: TGCGCCAGCAGCGCAGGTGTTTTCTCTGGGGCCAACGTCCTGACTTTC

j_gene: TRBJ1-4
abundance: -
d_gene: TRBD1
v_gene: TRBV7-9
CDR3aa: CASSFGRDRGQVHNEKLFF
CDR3nt: TGTGCCAGCAGCTTCGGTAGGGACAGGGGTCAAGTCCACAATGAAAAACTGTTTTTT

j_gene: TRBJ1-5
abundance: -
d_gene: -
v_gene: TRBV28
CDR3aa: CASLRAVTASNQPQHF
CDR3nt: TGTGCCAGCCTCCGCGCCGTGACAGCTAGCAATCAGCCCCAGCATTTT

j_gene: TRBJ2-7
abundance: once
d_gene: TRBD2
v_gene: TRBV6-4
CDR3aa: CASSPTSGKYEQYF
CDR3nt: TGTGCCAGCAGCCCGACTAGCGGGAAATACGAGCAGTACTTC

j_gene: TRBJ2-3
abundance: once
d_gene: TRBD2
v_gene: TRBV5-4
CDR3aa: CASSPREGRSTDTQYF
CDR3nt: TGTGCCAGCAGCCCCCGGGAGGGCCGGTCGACAGATACGCAGTATTTT

j_gene: TRBJ2-7
abundance: once
d_gene: TRBD1
v_gene: TRBV2
CDR3aa: CASSEDRQWTYEQYF
CDR3nt: TGTGCCAGCAGCGAGGACAGGCAATGGACCTACGAGCAGTACTTC

j_gene: TRBJ2-7
abundance: -
d_gene: -
v_gene: TRBV13
CDR3aa: CASSLEAGDEQYF
CDR3nt: TGTGCCAGCAGCTTAGAGGCAGGGGACGAGCAGTACTTC

j_gene: TRBJ1-1
abundance: few
d_gene: -
v_gene: TRBV4-1
CDR3aa: CASSHDFRQVQGTEAFF
CDR3nt: TGCGCCAGCAGCCACGATTTCCGACAGGTTCAAGGCACTGAAGCTTTCTTT

j_gene: TRBJ2-7
abundance: -
d_gene: TRBD2
v_gene: TRBV3-1/TRBV3-2
CDR3aa: CASSPFTSGTYEQYF
CDR3nt: TGTGCCAGCAGCCCCTTTACTAGCGGGACCTACGAGCAGTACTTC

j_gene: TRBJ2-7
abundance: -
d_gene: TRBD1
v_gene: TRBV27
CDR3aa: CASRPGQGRFEQYF
CDR3nt: TGTGCCAGTCGACCGGGACAGGGACGTTTCGAGCAGTACTTC

j_gene: TRBJ2-7
abundance: -
d_gene: TRBD1
v_gene: TRBV19
CDR3aa: CASSMDGTATYEQYF
CDR3nt: TGTGCCAGTAGTATGGACGGGACAGCCACCTACGAGCAGTACTTC

j_gene: TRBJ2-7
abundance: -
d_gene: TRBD2
v_gene: TRBV19
CDR3aa: CATAPLPSGRSEQYF
CDR3nt: TGTGCCACCGCCCCCCTTCCTAGCGGGAGAAGCGAGCAGTACTTC

j_gene: TRBJ2-1
abundance: -
d_gene: TRBD2
v_gene: TRBV9
CDR3aa: CASSPRTSVNEQFF
CDR3nt: TGTGCCAGCAGCCCCCGGACTAGCGTCAATGAGCAGTTCTTC